This TCR beta chain was observed in a study of CD8 T cell repertoires and HIV-1 epitope variants. Turning to the study itself: Each of Twenty-five Gag and Nef epitope peptides stimulated a separate culture.

Per the germline V gene, CDR1 is SGHRS and CDR2 is YFSETQ. CDR3 length: 16 residues. Germline trimming cut 5 bases from V and 5 bases from J; bases unmatched to any gene: 11. Clones were sequenced by immunoSEQ multiplex PCR, and TCRdb holds only the in-frame ones, with some missing. The table shows tens of thousands of clones, with more than 65% occurring only once. The V gene is TRBV5-1, the J gene TRBJ2-2; TRBD2 matches at 8 bases. The sample was uncultured baseline CD8+ T cells from peripheral blood mononuclear cells (PBMCs). This TCR was sampled from a male donor with HIV. In DNA, the CDR3 is TGCGCCAGCAGTTTAACGGGACTAGGTGGGACCGGGGAGCTGTTTTTT. Its translation is CASSLTGLGGTGELFF.